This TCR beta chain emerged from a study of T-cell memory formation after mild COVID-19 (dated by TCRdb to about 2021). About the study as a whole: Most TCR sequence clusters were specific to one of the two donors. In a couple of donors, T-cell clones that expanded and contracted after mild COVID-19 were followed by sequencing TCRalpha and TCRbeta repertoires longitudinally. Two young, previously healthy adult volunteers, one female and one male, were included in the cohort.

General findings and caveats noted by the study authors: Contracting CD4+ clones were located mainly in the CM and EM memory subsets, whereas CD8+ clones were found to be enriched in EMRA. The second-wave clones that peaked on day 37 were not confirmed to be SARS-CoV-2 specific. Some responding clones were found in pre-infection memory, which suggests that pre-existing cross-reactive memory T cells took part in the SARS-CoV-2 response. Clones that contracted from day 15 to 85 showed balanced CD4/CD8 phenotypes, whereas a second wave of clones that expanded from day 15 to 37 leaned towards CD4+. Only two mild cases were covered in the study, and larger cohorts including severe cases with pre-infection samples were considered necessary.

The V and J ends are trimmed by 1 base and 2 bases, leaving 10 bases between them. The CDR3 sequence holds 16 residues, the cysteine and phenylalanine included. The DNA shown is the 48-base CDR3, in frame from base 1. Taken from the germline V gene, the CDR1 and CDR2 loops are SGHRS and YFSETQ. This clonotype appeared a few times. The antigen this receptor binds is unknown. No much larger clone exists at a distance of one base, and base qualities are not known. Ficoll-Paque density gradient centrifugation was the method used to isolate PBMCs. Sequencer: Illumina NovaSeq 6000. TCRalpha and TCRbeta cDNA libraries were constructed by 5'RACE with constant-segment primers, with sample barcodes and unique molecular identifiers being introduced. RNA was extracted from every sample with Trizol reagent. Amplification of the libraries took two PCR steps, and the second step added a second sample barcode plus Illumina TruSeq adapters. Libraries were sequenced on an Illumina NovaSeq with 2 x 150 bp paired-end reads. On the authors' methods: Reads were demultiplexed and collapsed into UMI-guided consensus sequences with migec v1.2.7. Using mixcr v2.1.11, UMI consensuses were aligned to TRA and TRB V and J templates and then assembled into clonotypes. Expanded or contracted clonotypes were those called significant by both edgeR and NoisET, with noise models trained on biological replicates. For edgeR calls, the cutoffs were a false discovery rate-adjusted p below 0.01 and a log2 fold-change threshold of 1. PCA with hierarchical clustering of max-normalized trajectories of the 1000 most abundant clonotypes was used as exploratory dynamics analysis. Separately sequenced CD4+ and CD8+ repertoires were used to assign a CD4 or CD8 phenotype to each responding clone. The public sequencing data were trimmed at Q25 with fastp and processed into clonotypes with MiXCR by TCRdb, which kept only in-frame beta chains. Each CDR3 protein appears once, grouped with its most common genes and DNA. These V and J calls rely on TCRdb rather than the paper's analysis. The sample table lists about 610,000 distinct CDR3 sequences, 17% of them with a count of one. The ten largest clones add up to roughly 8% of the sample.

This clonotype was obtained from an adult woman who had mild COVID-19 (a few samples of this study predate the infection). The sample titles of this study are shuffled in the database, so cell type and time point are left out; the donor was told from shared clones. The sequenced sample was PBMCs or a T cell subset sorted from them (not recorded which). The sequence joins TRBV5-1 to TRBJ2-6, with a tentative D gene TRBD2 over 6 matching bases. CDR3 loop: CASSLSAGTGANVLTF. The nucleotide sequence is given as TGCGCCAGCAGCTTGTCGGCGGGAACTGGGGCCAACGTCCTGACTTTC.